The rows below give T cell receptor beta chains drawn from one sample of a study of blood T cell repertoires in COVID-19. Assay used: immunoSEQ multiplex PCR; TCRdb lists only in-frame clones, some missing. The data contain about 62,000 clones, 80% to 95% of them singletons. Material for sequencing was peripheral blood. These receptors were collected from a human donor in a cohort sampled during active COVID-19. The CDR3 runs from the conserved cysteine through the conserved F or W. The D gene is left open where the match is weak. A row's size may be missing; if present it is once, few, many or a size class.

V gene	D gene	clone size	J gene	CDR3 protein	CDR3 DNA
TRBV29-1	TRBD1	-	TRBJ2-2	CSVGQGPTGELFF	TGCAGCGTAGGACAGGGGCCCACCGGGGAGCTGTTTTTT
TRBV6-6	TRBD2	-	TRBJ2-2	CASRQREPDTGELFF	TGTGCCAGCCGACAGCGGGAGCCCGACACCGGGGAGCTGTTTTTT
TRBV23-1	-	-	TRBJ2-5	CASSQSPPGRQDQETQYF	TGCGCCAGCAGTCAATCCCCCCCTGGTCGACAGGACCAAGAGACCCAGTACTTC
TRBV18	TRBD2	-	TRBJ2-3	CASSPTTSGGAGDTQYF	TGTGCCAGCTCACCGACGACTAGCGGGGGGGCAGGAGATACGCAGTATTTT
TRBV7-3	TRBD2	-	TRBJ2-1	CASSRGTSGRSPYNEQFF	TGTGCCAGCAGCCGCGGGACTAGCGGGAGAAGCCCCTACAATGAGCAGTTCTTC
TRBV9	-	-	TRBJ2-3	CASSVGGALPTDTQYF	TGTGCCAGCAGCGTCGGCGGGGCTCTCCCCACAGATACGCAGTATTTT
TRBV30	TRBD1	-	TRBJ2-7	CAWSVHGTGGDYEQYF	TGTGCCTGGAGTGTACATGGGACAGGGGGCGACTACGAGCAGTACTTC
TRBV4-1	TRBD2	-	TRBJ2-3	CASSQRTSGGPNTDTQYF	TGCGCCAGCAGCCAACGAACTAGCGGGGGACCAAACACAGATACGCAGTATTTT
TRBV6-5	-	-	TRBJ2-2	CASSRSTGELFF	TGTGCCAGCAGTCGGAGCACCGGGGAGCTGTTTTTT
TRBV18	-	-	TRBJ2-3	CASSPTGSRDTQYF	TGTGCCAGCTCACCAACCGGGTCTAGAGATACGCAGTATTTT
TRBV7-9	TRBD1	-	TRBJ1-1	CASGTGGAGTEAFF	TGTGCCAGCGGAACAGGGGGCGCGGGCACTGAAGCTTTCTTT
TRBV11-2	TRBD2	-	TRBJ2-5	CASSWSGGQETQYF	TGTGCCAGCAGCTGGAGCGGGGGCCAAGAGACCCAGTACTTC
TRBV9	TRBD1	-	TRBJ2-1	CASSVGQGAYNEQFF	TGTGCCAGCAGCGTCGGACAGGGGGCGTACAATGAGCAGTTCTTC
TRBV4-1	TRBD1	-	TRBJ2-4	CASSHGLDGGQIIRLAKNIQYF	TGCGCCAGCAGCCACGGCCTCGATGGGGGACAGATCATTCGCCTAGCCAAAAACATTCAGTACTTC
TRBV7-2	TRBD2	-	TRBJ2-3	CASTHSGGGTDTQYF	TGTGCCAGCACCCATAGCGGGGGGGGGACAGATACGCAGTATTTT
TRBV19	TRBD2	-	TRBJ2-7	CASSRGLAGGVYEQYF	TGTGCCAGTAGTAGGGGACTAGCGGGGGGGGTCTACGAGCAGTACTTC
TRBV6-5	TRBD1	-	TRBJ2-7	CASSYSTGAPYEQYF	TGTGCCAGCAGTTACTCGACAGGGGCCCCCTACGAGCAGTACTTC
TRBV7-9	-	-	TRBJ2-7	CASKEMSEQYF	TGTGCCAGCAAAGAGATGAGTGAGCAGTACTTC
TRBV6-6	TRBD2	-	TRBJ2-1	CATLGQRGYNEQFF	TGTGCCACCCTAGGGCAGCGGGGATACAATGAGCAGTTCTTC
TRBV5-4	TRBD2	-	TRBJ2-5	CASSFPSGGAGETQYF	TGTGCCAGCAGCTTCCCTAGCGGGGGGGCCGGGGAGACCCAGTACTTC
TRBV7-9	TRBD1	once	TRBJ1-1	CASSRDRVMNTEAFF	TGTGCCAGCAGCCGGGACAGAGTTATGAACACTGAAGCTTTCTTT
TRBV30	TRBD2	-	TRBJ2-1	CAWAWQRGYGEQFF	TGTGCCTGGGCCTGGCAGCGGGGGTATGGTGAGCAGTTCTTC
TRBV18	-	-	TRBJ1-3	CASSPSVRSSGNTIYF	TGTGCCAGCTCACCGTCGGTCCGGAGCTCTGGAAACACCATATATTTT
TRBV21-1	-	-	TRBJ2-1	CASLADEQFF	TGTGCAAGCCTAGCCGATGAGCAGTTCTTC
TRBV6-2/TRBV6-3	-	-	TRBJ2-7	CASSYLQATYEQYF	TGTGCCAGCAGTTACCTACAGGCCACCTACGAGCAGTACTTC
TRBV5-1	-	-	TRBJ2-1	CASSFLGTATYNEQFF	TGCGCCAGCAGCTTTCTCGGGACTGCTACCTACAATGAGCAGTTCTTC
TRBV21-1	-	-	TRBJ1-5	CASSKATTGDQPQHF	TGTGCCAGCAGCAAAGCAACGACAGGGGATCAGCCCCAGCATTTT
TRBV5-1	TRBD2	-	TRBJ2-7	CASSLGVLGGLAGYGVYEQYF	TGCGCCAGCAGCTTGGGAGTATTGGGGGGACTAGCGGGCTATGGGGTCTACGAGCAGTACTTC
TRBV28	TRBD1	-	TRBJ1-4	CASKNRGKLFF	TGTGCCAGCAAGAACAGGGGAAAACTGTTTTTT
TRBV7-2	TRBD1	-	TRBJ1-5	CASSTRGQNNQPQHF	TGTGCCAGCAGCACTAGGGGACAGAACAATCAGCCCCAGCATTTT
TRBV5-4	-	-	TRBJ1-4	CASSLYRGATNEKLFF	TGTGCCAGCAGCTTGTACCGCGGGGCAACTAATGAAAAACTGTTTTTT
TRBV6-2/TRBV6-3	TRBD1	-	TRBJ2-1	CASSYFRGSDEQFF	TGTGCCAGCAGTTACTTCAGGGGGAGCGATGAGCAGTTCTTC
TRBV2	-	-	TRBJ1-5	CASSEETGASQHF	TGTGCCAGCAGTGAAGAGACAGGAGCTTCCCAGCATTTT
TRBV3-1/TRBV3-2	TRBD2	-	TRBJ2-1	CASSQSELAGAEQFF	TGTGCCAGCAGCCAATCTGAGTTAGCGGGTGCTGAGCAGTTCTTC
TRBV19	-	-	TRBJ1-1	CASSIGGGNTEAFF	TGTGCCAGTAGTATAGGGGGGGGGAACACTGAAGCTTTCTTT
TRBV7-9	-	-	TRBJ1-4	CASSLSLGNEKLFF	TGTGCCAGCAGCTTATCACTCGGGAATGAAAAACTGTTTTTT
TRBV28	-	-	TRBJ1-3	CASSLASEGNTIYF	TGTGCCAGCAGTTTAGCCAGTGAAGGAAACACCATATATTTT
TRBV21-1	-	-	TRBJ1-2	CASTCPGQGIRHIANYGYTF	TGTGCCAGCACCTGCCCGGGACAGGGAATCCGCCATATAGCTAACTATGGCTACACCTTC
TRBV6-5	TRBD1	-	TRBJ1-1	CASSYRQGAGTEAFF	TGTGCCAGCAGTTACCGACAGGGGGCAGGCACTGAAGCTTTCTTT
TRBV28	-	-	TRBJ2-2	CASSRQNLGTGELFF	TGTGCCAGCAGCCGACAAAACCTCGGCACCGGGGAGCTGTTTTTT
TRBV5-1	TRBD1	-	TRBJ1-5	CASSLGTGAANQPQHF	TGCGCCAGCAGCTTGGGTACAGGGGCCGCCAATCAGCCCCAGCATTTT
TRBV10-3	TRBD2	-	TRBJ2-2	CAISEFIAGGPYTGELFF	TGTGCCATCAGTGAGTTTATAGCGGGAGGGCCTTACACCGGGGAGCTGTTTTTT
TRBV27	-	-	TRBJ2-7	CASSFSSGEAGRSYEQYF	TGTGCCAGCAGTTTCTCCAGTGGGGAGGCAGGGAGATCCTACGAGCAGTACTTC
TRBV4-2	-	-	TRBJ2-2	CASSPLRASEAGELFF	TGTGCCAGCAGCCCATTGAGGGCTAGCGAGGCCGGGGAGCTGTTTTTT
TRBV25-1	TRBD2	-	TRBJ2-3	CASSAGGRDTQYF	TGTGCCAGCAGCGCGGGGGGGCGGGATACGCAGTATTTT
TRBV14	TRBD1	once	TRBJ2-7	CASRGQGSPYEQYF	TGTGCCAGCAGAGGACAGGGAAGCCCCTACGAGCAGTACTTC
TRBV7-2	-	-	TRBJ1-1	CASSMRAGDLNTEAFF	TGTGCCAGCAGCATGCGAGCGGGGGATCTGAACACTGAAGCTTTCTTT